This T cell receptor (beta chain) was profiled in a study of T-cell reconstitution after alpha-beta-depleted transplantation in children. This clonotype was recorded a few times. Unique molecular identifiers were incorporated when the TCRbeta library was constructed. A single record per CDR3 protein comes from TCRdb applying MiXCR to the PCR reads. The profile shows 400,000 to 500,000 distinct CDR3 sequences, 9.5% to 13% of them singletons. The source was PBMCs from the stem cell graft donor, collected from the stem cell graft. This TCR was recovered from a human donor who donated a stem cell graft to a child with acute myeloid leukemia.

The CDR3 nucleotides are TGCGCCAGCAGCCTTAGGCCCAGTGGGACAGATACGCAGTATTTT. Residues: CASSLRPSGTDTQYF. The chain employs TRBV5-1 and TRBJ2-3; D is unresolved. V was shortened by 4 bases and J by 3 bases, with 15 bases between the two germline ends. The CDR3 consists of 15 residues. CDR1 SGHRS and CDR2 YFSETQ come from the germline V gene.